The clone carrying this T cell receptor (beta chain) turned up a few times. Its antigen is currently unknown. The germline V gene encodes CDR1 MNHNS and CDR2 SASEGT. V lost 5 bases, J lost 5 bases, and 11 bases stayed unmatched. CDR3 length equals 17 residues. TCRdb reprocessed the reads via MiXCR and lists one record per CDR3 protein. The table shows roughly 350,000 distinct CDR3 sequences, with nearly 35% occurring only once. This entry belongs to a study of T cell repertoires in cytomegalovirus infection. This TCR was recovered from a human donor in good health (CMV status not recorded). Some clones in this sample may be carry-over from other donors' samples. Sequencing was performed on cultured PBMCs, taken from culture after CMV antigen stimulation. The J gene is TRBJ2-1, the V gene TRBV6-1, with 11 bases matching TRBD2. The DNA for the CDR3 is TGTGCCAGCAGTCCCCCGGGTAGCGGGAGGGAACACAATGAGCAGTTCTTC. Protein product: CASSPPGSGREHNEQFF.